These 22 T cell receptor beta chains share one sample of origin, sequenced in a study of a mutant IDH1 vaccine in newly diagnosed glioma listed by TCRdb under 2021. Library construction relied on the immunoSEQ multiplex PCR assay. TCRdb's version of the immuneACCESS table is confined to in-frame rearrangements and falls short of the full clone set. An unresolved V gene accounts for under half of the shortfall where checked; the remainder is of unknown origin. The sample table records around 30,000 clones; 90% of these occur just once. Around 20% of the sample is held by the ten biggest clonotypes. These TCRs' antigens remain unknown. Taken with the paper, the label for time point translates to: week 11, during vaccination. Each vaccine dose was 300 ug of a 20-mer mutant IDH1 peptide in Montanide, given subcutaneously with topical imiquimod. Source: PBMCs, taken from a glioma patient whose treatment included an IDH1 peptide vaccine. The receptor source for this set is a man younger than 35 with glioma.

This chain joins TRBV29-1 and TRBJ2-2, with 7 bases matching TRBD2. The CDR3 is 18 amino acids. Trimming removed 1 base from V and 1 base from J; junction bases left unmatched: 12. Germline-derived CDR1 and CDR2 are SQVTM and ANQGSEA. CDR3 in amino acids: CSVEGFGLAERNTGELFF. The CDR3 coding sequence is TGCAGCGTTGAAGGTTTTGGGCTAGCGGAGCGGAACACCGGGGAGCTGTTTTTT.

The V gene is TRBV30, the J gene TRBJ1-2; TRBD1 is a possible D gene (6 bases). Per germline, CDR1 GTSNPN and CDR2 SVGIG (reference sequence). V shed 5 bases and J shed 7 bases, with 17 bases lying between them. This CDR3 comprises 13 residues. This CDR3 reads CAWGRGTVGGYTF. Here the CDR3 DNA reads TGTGCCTGGGGCAGGGGAACGGTCGGTGGCTACACCTTC.

The CDR3 sequence: CASSEYGASSTDTQYF. The CDR3 nucleotides read TGTGCCAGCAGTGAATACGGGGCTTCTAGCACAGATACGCAGTATTTT. The genes are TRBV6-1 and TRBJ2-3; D tentatively fits TRBD1 or TRBD2 (5 bases each). The V end lost 2 bases, the J end lost 0 bases, and 12 bases lay between the germline ends. The CDR3 length is 16 residues. CDR1 and CDR2 (germline): MNHNS, SASEGT.

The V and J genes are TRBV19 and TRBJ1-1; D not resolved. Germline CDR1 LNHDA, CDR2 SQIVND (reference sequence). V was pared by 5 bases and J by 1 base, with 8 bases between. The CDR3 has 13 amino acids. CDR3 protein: CASSPDGNTEAFF. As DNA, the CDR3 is TGTGCCAGTAGTCCCGATGGGAACACTGAAGCTTTCTTT.

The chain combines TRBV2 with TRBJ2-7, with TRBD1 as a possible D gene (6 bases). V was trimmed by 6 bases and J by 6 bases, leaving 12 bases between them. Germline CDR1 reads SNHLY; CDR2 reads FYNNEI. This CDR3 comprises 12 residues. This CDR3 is CASRQPGAEQYF. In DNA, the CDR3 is TGTGCCAGCAGACAGCCAGGGGCCGAGCAGTACTTC.

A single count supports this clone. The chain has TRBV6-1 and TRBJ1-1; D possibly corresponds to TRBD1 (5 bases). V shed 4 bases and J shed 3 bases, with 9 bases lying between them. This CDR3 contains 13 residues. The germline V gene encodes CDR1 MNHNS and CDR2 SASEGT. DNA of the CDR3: TGTGCCAGCAGTGGACAGCAGGACACTGAAGCTTTCTTT. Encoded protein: CASSGQQDTEAFF.

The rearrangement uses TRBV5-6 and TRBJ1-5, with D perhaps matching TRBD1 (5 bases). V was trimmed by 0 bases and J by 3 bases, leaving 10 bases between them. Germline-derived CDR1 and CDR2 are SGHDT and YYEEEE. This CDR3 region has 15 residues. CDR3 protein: CASSLGGVLNQPQHF. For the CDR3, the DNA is TGTGCCAGCAGCTTGGGAGGGGTCCTCAATCAGCCCCAGCATTTT.

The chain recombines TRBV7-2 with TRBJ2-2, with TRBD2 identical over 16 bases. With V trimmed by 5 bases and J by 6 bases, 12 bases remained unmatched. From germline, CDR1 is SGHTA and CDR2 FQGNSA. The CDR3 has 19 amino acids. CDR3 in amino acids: CASSPPPGLAGGPAGELFF. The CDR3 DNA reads TGTGCCAGCAGCCCTCCCCCGGGACTAGCGGGAGGGCCGGCCGGGGAGCTGTTTTTT.

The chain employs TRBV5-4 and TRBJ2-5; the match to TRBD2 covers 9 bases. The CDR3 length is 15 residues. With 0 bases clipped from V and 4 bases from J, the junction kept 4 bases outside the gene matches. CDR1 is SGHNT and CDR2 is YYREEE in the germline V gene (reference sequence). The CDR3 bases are TGTGCCAGCAGCTTGGTAGCGGGAGAGGGAGAGACCCAGTACTTC. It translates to CASSLVAGEGETQYF.

The DNA of the CDR3 is TGCGCCAGCTCCTCGACGGGCGGGAGCGGGGATACGCAGTATTTT. Residues: CASSSTGGSGDTQYF. This sequence joins TRBV5-1 and TRBJ2-3; TRBD2 agrees at 7 bases. Germline-derived CDR1 and CDR2 are SGHRS and YFSETQ. The length of the CDR3 is 15 residues. V dropped 7 bases and J dropped 6; count of bases not matched to a gene: 14.

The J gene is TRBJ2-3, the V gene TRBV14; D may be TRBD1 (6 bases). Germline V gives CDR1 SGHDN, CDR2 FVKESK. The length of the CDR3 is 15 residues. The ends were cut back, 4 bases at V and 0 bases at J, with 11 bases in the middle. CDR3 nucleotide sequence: TGTGCCAGCAGCCCCCGGACAGCGAGCACAGATACGCAGTATTTT. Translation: CASSPRTASTDTQYF. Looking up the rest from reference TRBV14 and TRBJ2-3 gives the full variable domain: EAGVTQFPSHSVIEKGQTVTLRCDPISGHDNLYWYRRVMGKEIKFLLHFVKESKQDESGMPNNRFLAERTGGTYSTLKVQPAELEDSGVYFCASSPRTASTDTQYFGPGTRLTVL.

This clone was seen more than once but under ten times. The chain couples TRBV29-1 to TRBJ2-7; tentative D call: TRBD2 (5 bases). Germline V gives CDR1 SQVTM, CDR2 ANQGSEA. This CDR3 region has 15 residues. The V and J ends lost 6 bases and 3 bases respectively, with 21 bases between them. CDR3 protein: CSVSPGGLGSYEQYF. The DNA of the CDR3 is TGCAGCGTCTCCCCAGGAGGCCTAGGCAGCTACGAGCAGTACTTC.

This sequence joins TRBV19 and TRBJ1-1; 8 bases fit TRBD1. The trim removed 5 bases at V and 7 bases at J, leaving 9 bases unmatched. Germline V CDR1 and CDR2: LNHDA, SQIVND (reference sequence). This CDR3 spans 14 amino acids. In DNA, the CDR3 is TGTGCCAGTAGTTCACGGACAGGGAGAGTTGAAGCTTTCTTT. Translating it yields CASSSRTGRVEAFF.

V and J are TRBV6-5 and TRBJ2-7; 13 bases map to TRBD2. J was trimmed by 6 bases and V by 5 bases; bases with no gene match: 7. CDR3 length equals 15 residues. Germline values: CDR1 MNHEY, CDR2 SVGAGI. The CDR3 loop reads CASSARTSGSFEQYF. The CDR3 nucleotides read TGTGCCAGCAGTGCGAGGACTAGCGGGAGTTTCGAGCAGTACTTC.

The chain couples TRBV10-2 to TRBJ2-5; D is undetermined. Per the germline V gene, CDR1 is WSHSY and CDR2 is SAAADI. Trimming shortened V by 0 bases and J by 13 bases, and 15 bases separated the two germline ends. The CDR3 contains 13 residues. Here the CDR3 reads CASSESGPRSRYF. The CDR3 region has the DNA TGCGCCAGCAGTGAGTCGGGTCCAAGGAGTCGGTACTTC.

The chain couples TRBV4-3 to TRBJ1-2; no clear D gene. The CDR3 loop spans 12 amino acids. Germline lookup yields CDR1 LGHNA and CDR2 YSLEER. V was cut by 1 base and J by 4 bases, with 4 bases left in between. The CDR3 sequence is CASSQGLYGYTF. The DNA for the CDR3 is TGCGCCAGCAGCCAAGGGCTCTATGGCTACACCTTC.

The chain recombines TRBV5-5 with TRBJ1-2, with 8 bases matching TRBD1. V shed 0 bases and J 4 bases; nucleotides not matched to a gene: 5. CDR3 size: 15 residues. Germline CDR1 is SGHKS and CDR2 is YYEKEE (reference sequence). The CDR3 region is CASSLADRESYGYTF. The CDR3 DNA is TGTGCCAGCAGCTTGGCGGACAGGGAGAGCTATGGCTACACCTTC.

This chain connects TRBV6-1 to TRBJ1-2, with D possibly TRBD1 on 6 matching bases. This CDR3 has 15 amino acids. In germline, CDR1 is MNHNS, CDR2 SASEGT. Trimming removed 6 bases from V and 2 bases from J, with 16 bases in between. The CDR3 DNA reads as TGTGCCAGCAGGGGGGGCGACAGATTAAACTATGGCTACACCTTC. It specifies CASRGGDRLNYGYTF.

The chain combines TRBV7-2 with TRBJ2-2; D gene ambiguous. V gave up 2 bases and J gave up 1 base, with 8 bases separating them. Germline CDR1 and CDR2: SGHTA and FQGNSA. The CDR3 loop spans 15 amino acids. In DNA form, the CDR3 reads TGTGCCAGCAGCTTAATCTTACAGAACACCGGGGAGCTGTTTTTT. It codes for CASSLILQNTGELFF. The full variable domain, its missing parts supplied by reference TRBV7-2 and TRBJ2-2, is GAGVSQSPSNKVTEKGKDVELRCDPISGHTALYWYRQSLGQGLEFLIYFQGNSAPDKSGLPSDRFSAERTGGSVSTLTIQRTQQEDSAVYLCASSLILQNTGELFFGEGSRLTVL.

The CDR3 loop reads CASSPRGFMTEAFF. CDR3 in DNA: TGTGCCAGCAGCCCACGCGGTTTTATGACTGAAGCTTTCTTT. The genes are TRBV2 and TRBJ1-1, with D unresolved. V gave up 6 bases and J gave up 5 bases, with 16 bases separating them. CDR3 length: 14 amino acids. Germline V gene data show CDR1 as SNHLY and CDR2 as FYNNEI.

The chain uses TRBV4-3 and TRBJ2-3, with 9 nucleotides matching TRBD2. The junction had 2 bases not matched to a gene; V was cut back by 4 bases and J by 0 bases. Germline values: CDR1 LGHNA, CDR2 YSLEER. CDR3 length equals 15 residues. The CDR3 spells CASSPTSGSTDTQYF. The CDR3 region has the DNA TGCGCCAGCAGCCCCACTAGCGGGAGCACAGATACGCAGTATTTT.

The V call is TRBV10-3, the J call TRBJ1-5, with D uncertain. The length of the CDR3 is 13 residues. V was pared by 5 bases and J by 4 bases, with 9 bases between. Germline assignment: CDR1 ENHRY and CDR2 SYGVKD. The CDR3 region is CAISSAVNQPQHF. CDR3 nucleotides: TGTGCCATCAGTAGCGCGGTGAATCAGCCCCAGCATTTT.